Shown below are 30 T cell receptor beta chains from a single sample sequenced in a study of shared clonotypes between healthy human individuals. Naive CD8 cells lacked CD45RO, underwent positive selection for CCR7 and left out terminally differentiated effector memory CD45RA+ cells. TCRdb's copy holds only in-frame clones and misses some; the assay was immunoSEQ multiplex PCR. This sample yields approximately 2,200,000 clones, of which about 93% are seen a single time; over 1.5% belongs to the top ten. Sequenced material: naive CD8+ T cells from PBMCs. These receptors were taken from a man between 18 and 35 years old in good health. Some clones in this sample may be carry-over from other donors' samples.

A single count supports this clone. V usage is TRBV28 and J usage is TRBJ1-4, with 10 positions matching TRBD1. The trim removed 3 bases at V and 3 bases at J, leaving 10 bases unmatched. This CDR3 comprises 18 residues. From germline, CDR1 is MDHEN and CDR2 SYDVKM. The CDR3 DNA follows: TGTGCCAGCAGTTTGGCCCCGGGACAGGGGTATGCTAATGAAAAACTGTTTTTT. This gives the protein CASSLAPGQGYANEKLFF.

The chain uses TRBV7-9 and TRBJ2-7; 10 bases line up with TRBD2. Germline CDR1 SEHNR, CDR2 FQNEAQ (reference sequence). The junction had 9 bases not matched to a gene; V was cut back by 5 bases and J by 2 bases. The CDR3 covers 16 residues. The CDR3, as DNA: TGTGCCAGCAGCCTCGGACTAGCGGAAACCCCCTACGAGCAGTACTTC. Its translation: CASSLGLAETPYEQYF.

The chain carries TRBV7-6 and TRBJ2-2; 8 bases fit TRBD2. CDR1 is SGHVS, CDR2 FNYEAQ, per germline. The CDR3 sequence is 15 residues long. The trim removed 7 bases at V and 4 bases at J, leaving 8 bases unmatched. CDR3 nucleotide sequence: TGTGCCAGCACTCTTGAAAGCGGGAGCACCGGGGAGCTGTTTTTT. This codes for CASTLESGSTGELFF. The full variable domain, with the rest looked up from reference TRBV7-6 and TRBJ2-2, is GAGVSQSPRYKVTKRGQDVALRCDPISGHVSLYWYRQALGQGPEFLTYFNYEAQQDKSGLPNDRFSAERPEGSISTLTIQRTEQRDSAMYRCASTLESGSTGELFFGEGSRLTVL.

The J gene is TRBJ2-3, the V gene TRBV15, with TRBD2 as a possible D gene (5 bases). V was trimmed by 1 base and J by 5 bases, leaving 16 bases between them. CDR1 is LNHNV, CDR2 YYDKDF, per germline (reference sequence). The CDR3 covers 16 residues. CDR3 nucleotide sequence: TGTGCCACCAGCAGAGGACTACTAGGAGTCGTAGATACGCAGTATTTT. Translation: CATSRGLLGVVDTQYF.

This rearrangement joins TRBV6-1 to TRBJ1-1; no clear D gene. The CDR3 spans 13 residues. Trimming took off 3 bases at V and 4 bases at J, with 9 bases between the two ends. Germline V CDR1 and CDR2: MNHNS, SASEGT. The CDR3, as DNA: TGTGCCAGCAGTGAGGGCAGCGTCACTGAAGCTTTCTTT. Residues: CASSEGSVTEAFF.

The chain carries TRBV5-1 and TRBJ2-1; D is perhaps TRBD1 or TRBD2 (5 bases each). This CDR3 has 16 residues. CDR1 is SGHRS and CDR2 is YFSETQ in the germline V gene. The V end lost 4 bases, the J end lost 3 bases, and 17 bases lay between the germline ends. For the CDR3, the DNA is TGCGCCAGCAGCAGGGGAGTTGGTGGGGACTACAATGAGCAGTTCTTC. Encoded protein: CASSRGVGGDYNEQFF.

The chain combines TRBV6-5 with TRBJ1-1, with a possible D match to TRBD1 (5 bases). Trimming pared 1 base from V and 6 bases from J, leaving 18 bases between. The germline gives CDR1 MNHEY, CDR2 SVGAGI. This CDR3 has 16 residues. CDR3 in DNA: TGTGCCAGCAGTTACTTCGCCTCAGATAAGGGGTCTGAAGCTTTCTTT. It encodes CASSYFASDKGSEAFF.

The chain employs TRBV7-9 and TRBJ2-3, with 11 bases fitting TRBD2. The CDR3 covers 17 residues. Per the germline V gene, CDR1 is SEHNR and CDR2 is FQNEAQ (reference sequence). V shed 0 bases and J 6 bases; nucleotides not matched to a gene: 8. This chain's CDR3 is CASSLASRLAGFDTQYF. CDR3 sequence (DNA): TGTGCCAGCAGCTTAGCGTCGCGACTAGCGGGATTTGATACGCAGTATTTT.

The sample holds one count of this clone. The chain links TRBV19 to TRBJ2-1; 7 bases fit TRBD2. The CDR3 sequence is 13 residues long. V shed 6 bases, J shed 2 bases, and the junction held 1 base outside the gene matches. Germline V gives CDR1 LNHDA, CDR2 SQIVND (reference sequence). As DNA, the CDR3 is TGTGCCAGTAGCGGGACTACCTACAATGAGCAGTTCTTC. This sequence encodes CASSGTTYNEQFF.

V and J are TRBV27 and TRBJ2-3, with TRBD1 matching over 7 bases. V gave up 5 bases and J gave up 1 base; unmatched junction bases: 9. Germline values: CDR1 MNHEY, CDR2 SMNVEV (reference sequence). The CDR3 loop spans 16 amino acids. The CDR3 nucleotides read TGTGCCAGCAGTACCCTACGAACAGGGGGCACAGATACGCAGTATTTT. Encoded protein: CASSTLRTGGTDTQYF.

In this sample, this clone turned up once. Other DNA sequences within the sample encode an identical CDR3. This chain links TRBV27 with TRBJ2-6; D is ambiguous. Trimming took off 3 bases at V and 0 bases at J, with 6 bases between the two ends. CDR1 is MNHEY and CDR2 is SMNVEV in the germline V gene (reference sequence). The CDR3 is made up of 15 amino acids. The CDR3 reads CASSLLGSGANVLTF. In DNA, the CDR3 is TGTGCCAGCAGTTTGCTTGGCTCTGGGGCCAACGTCCTGACTTTC. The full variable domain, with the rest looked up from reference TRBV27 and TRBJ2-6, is EAQVTQNPRYLITVTGKKLTVTCSQNMNHEYMSWYRQDPGLGLRQIYYSMNVEVTDKGDVPEGYKVSRKEKRNFPLILESPSPNQTSLYFCASSLLGSGANVLTFGAGSRLTVL.

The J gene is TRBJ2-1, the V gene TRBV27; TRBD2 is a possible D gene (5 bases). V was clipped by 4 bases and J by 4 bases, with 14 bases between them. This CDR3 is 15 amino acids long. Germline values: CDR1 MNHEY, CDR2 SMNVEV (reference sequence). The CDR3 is CASSWKGTGYNEQFF. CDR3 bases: TGTGCCAGCAGTTGGAAGGGAACGGGATACAATGAGCAGTTCTTC.

The DNA for the CDR3 is TGTGCCAGCAGAATCGCAGGACAGGGGGTCCTTTACGAGCAGTACTTC. This gives the protein CASRIAGQGVLYEQYF. The chain uses TRBV27 and TRBJ2-7; TRBD1 agrees at 10 bases. Unmatched junction bases numbered 12, after V lost 6 bases and J lost 4 bases. CDR1 and CDR2 from the germline V gene are MNHEY and SMNVEV (reference sequence). This CDR3 has 16 residues.

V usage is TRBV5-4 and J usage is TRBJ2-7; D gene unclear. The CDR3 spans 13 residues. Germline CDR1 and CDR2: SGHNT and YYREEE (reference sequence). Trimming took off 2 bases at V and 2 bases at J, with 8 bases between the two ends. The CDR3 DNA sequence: TGTGCCAGCAGCTTTGACGGCGCCTACGAGCAGTACTTC. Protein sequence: CASSFDGAYEQYF.

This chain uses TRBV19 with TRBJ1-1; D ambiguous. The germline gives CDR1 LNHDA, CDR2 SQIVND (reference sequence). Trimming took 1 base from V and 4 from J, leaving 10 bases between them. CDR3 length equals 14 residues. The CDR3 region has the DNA TGTGCCAGTAGTATAGTCTCTACGGGCACTGAAGCTTTCTTT. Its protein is CASSIVSTGTEAFF.

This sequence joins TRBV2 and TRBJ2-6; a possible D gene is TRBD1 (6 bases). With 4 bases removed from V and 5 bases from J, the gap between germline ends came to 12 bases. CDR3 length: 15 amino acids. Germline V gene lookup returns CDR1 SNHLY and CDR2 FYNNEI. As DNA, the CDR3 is TGTGCCAGCAGTGTGGGGGCCCCGTGGGCCAACGTCCTGACTTTC. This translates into CASSVGAPWANVLTF. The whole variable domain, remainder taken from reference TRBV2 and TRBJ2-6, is EPEVTQTPSHQVTQMGQEVILRCVPISNHLYFYWYRQILGQKVEFLVSFYNNEISEKSEIFDDQFSVERPDGSNFTLKIRSTKLEDSAMYFCASSVGAPWANVLTFGAGSRLTVL.

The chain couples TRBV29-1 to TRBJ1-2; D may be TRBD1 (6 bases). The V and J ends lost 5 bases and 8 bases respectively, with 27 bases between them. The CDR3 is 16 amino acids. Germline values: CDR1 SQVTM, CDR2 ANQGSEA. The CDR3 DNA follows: TGCAGCGTTTACCCTGACAGGATGGGGTATAGGGGGGGCTACACCTTC. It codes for CSVYPDRMGYRGGYTF.

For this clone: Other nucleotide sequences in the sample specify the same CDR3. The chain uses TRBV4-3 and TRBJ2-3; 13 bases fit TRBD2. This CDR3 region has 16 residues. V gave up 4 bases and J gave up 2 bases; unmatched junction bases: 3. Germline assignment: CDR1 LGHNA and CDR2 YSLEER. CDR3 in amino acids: CASSPGLAGNTDTQYF. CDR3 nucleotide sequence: TGCGCCAGCAGCCCGGGACTAGCGGGGAACACAGATACGCAGTATTTT.

The CDR3 loop is CASSLVARGTDTQYF. In DNA, the CDR3 is TGTGCCAGCAGCTTAGTGGCGCGGGGCACAGATACGCAGTATTTT. This chain joins TRBV11-2 and TRBJ2-3; D might be TRBD2 (5 bases). In germline, CDR1 is SGHAT, CDR2 FQNNGV. Trimming shortened V by 1 base and J by 1 base, and 9 bases separated the two germline ends. This CDR3 is 15 amino acids long.

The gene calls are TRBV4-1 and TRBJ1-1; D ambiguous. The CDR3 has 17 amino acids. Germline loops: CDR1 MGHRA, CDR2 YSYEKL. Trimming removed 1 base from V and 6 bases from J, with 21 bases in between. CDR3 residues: CASSQGGGGAGSAEAFF. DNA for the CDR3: TGCGCCAGCAGCCAAGGCGGAGGCGGAGCCGGCTCCGCTGAAGCTTTCTTT.

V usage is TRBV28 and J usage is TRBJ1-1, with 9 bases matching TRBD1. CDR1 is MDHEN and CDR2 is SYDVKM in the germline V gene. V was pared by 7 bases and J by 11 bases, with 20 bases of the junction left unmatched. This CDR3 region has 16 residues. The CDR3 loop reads CASTTLPWDREPGAFF. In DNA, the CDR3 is TGTGCCAGCACCACCCTTCCCTGGGACAGGGAACCGGGGGCTTTCTTT.

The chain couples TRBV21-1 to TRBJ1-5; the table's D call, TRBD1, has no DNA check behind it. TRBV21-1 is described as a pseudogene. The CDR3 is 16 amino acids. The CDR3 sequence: CASSPRTGGFSQPQHF. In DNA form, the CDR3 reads TGTGCCAGCAGCCCGCGGACAGGGGGCTTCAGTCAGCCCCAGCATTTT.

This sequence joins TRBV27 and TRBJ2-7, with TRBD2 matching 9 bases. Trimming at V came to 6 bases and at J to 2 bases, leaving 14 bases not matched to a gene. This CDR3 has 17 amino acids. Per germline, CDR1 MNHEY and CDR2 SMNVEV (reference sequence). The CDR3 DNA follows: TGTGCCAGCAGCGCCGGGACTAGCTTCAGTCCTACCTACGAGCAGTACTTC. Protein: CASSAGTSFSPTYEQYF.

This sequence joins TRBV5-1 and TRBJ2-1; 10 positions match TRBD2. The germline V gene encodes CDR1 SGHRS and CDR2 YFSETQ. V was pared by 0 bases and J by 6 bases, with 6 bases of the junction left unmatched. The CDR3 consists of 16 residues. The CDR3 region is CASSLVVASGSNEQFF. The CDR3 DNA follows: TGCGCCAGCAGCTTGGTAGTCGCTAGCGGGAGCAATGAGCAGTTCTTC.

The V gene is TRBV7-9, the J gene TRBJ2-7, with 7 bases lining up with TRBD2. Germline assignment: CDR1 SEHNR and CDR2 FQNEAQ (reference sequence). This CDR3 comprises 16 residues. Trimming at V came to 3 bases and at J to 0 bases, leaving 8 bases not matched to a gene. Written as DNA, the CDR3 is TGTGCCAGCAGCTTTTCGAGCGGGACCACCTCCTACGAGCAGTACTTC. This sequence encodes CASSFSSGTTSYEQYF.

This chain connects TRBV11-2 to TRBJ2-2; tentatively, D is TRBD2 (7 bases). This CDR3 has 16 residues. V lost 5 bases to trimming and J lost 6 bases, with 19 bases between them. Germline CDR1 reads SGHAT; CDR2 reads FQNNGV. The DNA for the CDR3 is TGTGCCAGCAGCCCAAGGGGGGGAGGGCCCTCCGGGGAGCTGTTTTTT. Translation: CASSPRGGGPSGELFF.

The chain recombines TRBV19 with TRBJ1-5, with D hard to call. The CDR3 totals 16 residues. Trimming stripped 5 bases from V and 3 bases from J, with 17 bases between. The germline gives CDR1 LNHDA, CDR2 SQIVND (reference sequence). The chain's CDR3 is CASSFYGGLINQPQHF. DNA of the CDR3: TGTGCCAGTAGTTTCTACGGTGGTCTGATCAATCAGCCCCAGCATTTT.

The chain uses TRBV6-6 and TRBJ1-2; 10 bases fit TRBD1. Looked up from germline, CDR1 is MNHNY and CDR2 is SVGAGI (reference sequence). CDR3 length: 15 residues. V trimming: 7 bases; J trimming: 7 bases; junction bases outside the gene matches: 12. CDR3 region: CASTQPGTGVGGYTF. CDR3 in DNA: TGTGCCAGCACCCAACCAGGGACAGGGGTTGGTGGCTACACCTTC.

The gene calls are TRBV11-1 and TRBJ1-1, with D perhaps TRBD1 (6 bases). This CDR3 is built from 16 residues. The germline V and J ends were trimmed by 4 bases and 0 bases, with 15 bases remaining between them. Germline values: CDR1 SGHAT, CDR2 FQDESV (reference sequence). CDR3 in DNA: TGTGCCAGCAGCTCCCTACAGGGCCCTCTGAACACTGAAGCTTTCTTT. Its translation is CASSSLQGPLNTEAFF.

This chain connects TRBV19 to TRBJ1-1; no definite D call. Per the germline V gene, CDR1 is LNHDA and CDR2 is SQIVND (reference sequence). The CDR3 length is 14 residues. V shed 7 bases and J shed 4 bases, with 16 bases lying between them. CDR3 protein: CASIGGKGSTEAFF. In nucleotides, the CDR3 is TGTGCCAGTATAGGCGGGAAGGGTTCCACTGAAGCTTTCTTT.